These 30 T cell receptor beta chains were all obtained from the same sample, sequenced in a study of blood T cell repertoires in COVID-19. The protocol was immunoSEQ multiplex PCR, while the TCRdb copy is restricted to in-frame clones and leaves out a portion. The data show about 73,000 clones, 82% seen once. Sequencing was performed on peripheral blood. These TCRs come from a woman aged 55-70 years with acute or convalescent COVID-19.

The chain combines TRBV2 with TRBJ1-6; TRBD1 agrees at 9 bases. Trimming took 4 bases from V and 7 from J; bases not matched to a gene: 5. This CDR3 region has 15 residues. Germline loops: CDR1 SNHLY, CDR2 FYNNEI. CDR3 sequence reads: CASSAWGTGNSPLHF. The CDR3 DNA sequence: TGTGCCAGCAGTGCTTGGGGGACAGGGAATTCACCCCTCCACTTT.

V and J are TRBV30 and TRBJ1-4, with 9 positions matching TRBD1. This CDR3 is built from 14 residues. After removal of 4 bases from V and 4 bases from J, the junction contained 4 bases not matched to a gene. Germline V gene lookup returns CDR1 GTSNPN and CDR2 SVGIG (reference sequence). The DNA for the CDR3 is TGTGCCTGGATTGGACAGGGGCTTAATGAAAAACTGTTTTTT. It is translated as CAWIGQGLNEKLFF.

The J gene is TRBJ2-2, the V gene TRBV5-1, with D unresolved. CDR1 and CDR2 from the germline V gene are SGHRS and YFSETQ. The CDR3 has 17 residues. The germline V and J ends were trimmed by 6 bases and 1 base, with 19 bases remaining between them. The CDR3 DNA reads as TGCGCCAGCATTCGTGGTGGGCTCATTGAGAACACCGGGGAGCTGTTTTTT. Its translation: CASIRGGLIENTGELFF.

The chain couples TRBV7-9 to TRBJ2-2, with D uncertain. In germline, CDR1 is SEHNR, CDR2 FQNEAQ (reference sequence). The CDR3 is 13 amino acids. The germline V and J ends were trimmed by 3 bases and 2 bases, with 4 bases remaining between them. The CDR3 nucleotides read TGTGCCAGCAGCTTTAAAAACACCGGGGAGCTGTTTTTT. It translates to CASSFKNTGELFF. The whole variable domain, remainder taken from reference TRBV7-9 and TRBJ2-2, is DTGVSQNPRHKITKRGQNVTFRCDPISEHNRLYWYRQTLGQGPEFLTYFQNEAQLEKSRLLSDRFSAERPKGSFSTLEIQRTEQGDSAMYLCASSFKNTGELFFGEGSRLTVL.

This clone was detected only once. The J gene is TRBJ1-6, the V gene TRBV30; D gene uncertain. From germline, CDR1 is GTSNPN and CDR2 SVGIG (reference sequence). There are 15 residues in the CDR3. With 0 bases removed from V and 7 bases from J, the gap between germline ends came to 13 bases. CDR3 nucleotides: TGTGCCTGGAGTGTGAGTGTATTGAAGAATTCACCCCTCCACTTT. Protein: CAWSVSVLKNSPLHF.

The chain combines TRBV28 with TRBJ1-4; D is undetermined. The CDR3 is 17 amino acids. Per the germline V gene, CDR1 is MDHEN and CDR2 is SYDVKM. Trimming removed 3 bases at V and 6 bases at J, with 20 bases between. The CDR3: CASSLRPQTTLDEKLFF. Here the CDR3 DNA reads TGTGCCAGCAGTTTGCGCCCCCAGACAACTTTGGATGAAAAACTGTTTTTT.

This clone occurred once. The chain joins TRBV5-5 to TRBJ1-5; D is undetermined. This CDR3 has 14 amino acids. The ends were cut back, 1 base at V and 4 bases at J, with 9 bases in the middle. Germline V gene data show CDR1 as SGHKS and CDR2 as YYEKEE (reference sequence). The CDR3 nucleotides are TGTGCCAGCAGCTTGATGACTCAAAATCAGCCCCAGCATTTT. Translated: CASSLMTQNQPQHF. Filled out from reference TRBV5-5 and TRBJ1-5, the complete variable domain reads DAGVTQSPTHLIKTRGQQVTLRCSPISGHKSVSWYQQVLGQGPQFIFQYYEKEERGRGNFPDRFSARQFPNYSSELNVNALLLGDSALYLCASSLMTQNQPQHFGDGTRLSIL.

This chain links TRBV5-1 with TRBJ1-2; tentatively, D is TRBD1 (5 bases). Looked up from germline, CDR1 is SGHRS and CDR2 is YFSETQ. The CDR3 runs 15 residues. V lost 4 bases and J 8 bases, leaving 21 bases between the germline ends. As DNA, the CDR3 is TGCGCCAGCAGCCTTCGACAGACGGGCAATTTCGGCTACACCTTC. Its protein is CASSLRQTGNFGYTF.

In its sample, this clone was seen once. The J gene is TRBJ1-1, the V gene TRBV5-4; D is undetermined. The CDR3 is 14 residues long. The germline gives CDR1 SGHNT, CDR2 YYREEE (reference sequence). V dropped 4 bases and J dropped 7 bases, with 17 bases sitting between them. In DNA, the CDR3 is TGTGCCAGCAGCAGAGAAGGACTGAGTATTGAAGCTTTCTTT. Translated, it gives CASSREGLSIEAFF.

This clone was observed a few times. The rearrangement links TRBV5-1 to TRBJ2-1; D ambiguous. There are 15 residues in the CDR3. The germline CDR1 and CDR2 sequences are SGHRS and YFSETQ. V lost 3 bases and J 0 bases, leaving 10 bases between the germline ends. DNA for the CDR3: TGCGCCAGCAGCTCAACAGTTAGCTCCTACAATGAGCAGTTCTTC. This codes for CASSSTVSSYNEQFF. Using reference TRBV5-1 and TRBJ2-1 for the parts outside the CDR3, the full variable domain is KAGVTQTPRYLIKTRGQQVTLSCSPISGHRSVSWYQQTPGQGLQFLFEYFSETQRNKGNFPGRFSGRQFSNSRSEMNVSTLELGDSALYLCASSSTVSSYNEQFFGPGTRLTVL.

V and J are TRBV19 and TRBJ1-5, with TRBD1 identical over 7 bases. CDR3 size: 14 residues. Germline loops: CDR1 LNHDA, CDR2 SQIVND (reference sequence). V shed 4 bases and J 3 bases; nucleotides not matched to a gene: 3. In DNA, the CDR3 is TGTGCCAGTAGTAGTACAGGGGCCAATCAGCCCCAGCATTTT. Residues: CASSSTGANQPQHF.

This sequence joins TRBV6-1 and TRBJ1-6; tentative D call: TRBD1 (5 bases). V dropped 3 bases and J dropped 7 bases, with 13 bases sitting between them. The CDR3 has 15 residues. Germline V gene lookup returns CDR1 MNHNS and CDR2 SASEGT. CDR3 protein: CASSDLTEPNSPLHF. The CDR3 nucleotides are TGTGCCAGCAGTGACCTGACAGAACCCAATTCACCCCTCCACTTT.

The rearrangement joins TRBV5-1 to TRBJ1-2; D uncertain. Trimming took off 2 bases at V and 2 bases at J, with 7 bases between the two ends. Germline V gene data show CDR1 as SGHRS and CDR2 as YFSETQ. This CDR3 region has 13 residues. The CDR3 loop reads CASSLTENYGYTF. CDR3 DNA sequence: TGCGCCAGCAGCTTAACAGAAAACTATGGCTACACCTTC.

J is TRBJ1-6 and V is TRBV3-1 (or the pseudogene TRBV3-2); no definite D call. CDR1 and CDR2 from the germline V gene are LGHDT and YNNKEL (reference sequence). V was clipped by 4 bases and J by 7 bases, with 11 bases between them. The CDR3 is 14 amino acids. In DNA form, the CDR3 reads TGTGCCAGCAGCCGCCGGGGAGGAAATTCACCCCTCCACTTT. Its translation is CASSRRGGNSPLHF.

The chain joins TRBV3-1 (or the pseudogene TRBV3-2) to TRBJ2-7, with a tentative D call TRBD2 (6 bases). Germline values: CDR1 LGHDT, CDR2 YNNKEL (reference sequence). The CDR3 consists of 14 residues. The ends were cut back, 5 bases at V and 3 bases at J, with 14 bases in the middle. CDR3 DNA: TGTGCCAGCAGCGGGGGGACTGCGGACTACGAGCAGTACTTC. Its translation is CASSGGTADYEQYF.

The genes are TRBV29-1 and TRBJ2-1, with TRBD1 matching over 7 bases. CDR1 and CDR2 (germline): SQVTM, ANQGSEA. CDR3 size: 12 residues. Trimming took 4 bases from V and 8 from J; bases not matched to a gene: 5. The chain's CDR3 is CSVVRTGYEQFF. In DNA form, the CDR3 reads TGCAGCGTTGTAAGGACAGGCTATGAGCAGTTCTTC.

This chain connects TRBV12-3 or TRBV12-4 to TRBJ1-1, with D possibly being TRBD1 (6 bases). The CDR3 extends over 12 amino acids. With 4 bases removed from V and 10 bases from J, the gap between germline ends came to 13 bases. The DNA for the CDR3 is TGTGCCAGCAGTTCCGGGACAACCGCAGCTTTCTTT. Translating it yields CASSSGTTAAFF.

Only a few counts were recorded for this clone. The V and J genes are TRBV5-4 and TRBJ1-6; TRBD1 is a possible D gene (5 bases). The CDR3 runs to 16 residues. V lost 6 bases and J 1 base, leaving 14 bases between the germline ends. CDR1 and CDR2 (germline): SGHNT, YYREEE (reference sequence). CDR3 in DNA: TGTGCCAGCACCCGAGCGGGGGGATCCTATAATTCACCCCTCCACTTT. Translated: CASTRAGGSYNSPLHF.

This clone was detected once. V and J are TRBV28 and TRBJ1-5, with a weak D call TRBD1 (5 bases). Trimming cost V 3 bases and J 1 base, with 10 bases left between them. The CDR3 contains 15 residues. Germline V gives CDR1 MDHEN, CDR2 SYDVKM. The CDR3 nucleotides read TGTGCCAGCAGTTTGGGGGGTTTAAGCAATCAGCCCCAGCATTTT. It yields the protein CASSLGGLSNQPQHF.

The V call is TRBV4-1, the J call TRBJ1-3, with TRBD1 identical over 9 bases. Looked up from germline, CDR1 is MGHRA and CDR2 is YSYEKL. This CDR3 comprises 15 residues. J was trimmed by 7 bases and V by 7 bases; bases with no gene match: 11. CDR3 region: CASKEQQGAGNTIYF. In DNA form, the CDR3 reads TGCGCCAGCAAAGAACAACAGGGGGCAGGCAACACCATATATTTT.

This clone occurred a few times. Here the CDR3 reads CASISEGARYEQFF. CDR3 in DNA: TGTGCCAGCATTTCGGAGGGGGCGCGTTATGAGCAGTTCTTC. J is TRBJ2-1 and V is TRBV2; a possible D gene is TRBD1 (7 bases). The CDR3 runs 14 residues. Per germline, CDR1 SNHLY and CDR2 FYNNEI. The V and J ends lost 7 bases and 8 bases respectively, with 18 bases between them.

This clone was found a few times. V is TRBV30 and J is TRBJ1-6, with a possible D match to TRBD1 (5 bases). Trimming took off 0 bases at V and 9 bases at J, with 15 bases between the two ends. The CDR3 has 15 residues. Per the germline V gene, CDR1 is GTSNPN and CDR2 is SVGIG (reference sequence). This chain's CDR3 is CAWSVGRGFGSPLHF. DNA of the CDR3: TGTGCCTGGAGTGTGGGAAGGGGATTTGGTTCACCCCTCCACTTT.

This chain joins TRBV6-9 and TRBJ1-2; D possibly corresponds to TRBD1 (5 bases). Germline V lookup: CDR1 MNHGY, CDR2 SVAAGI. V was shortened by 3 bases and J by 9 bases, with 11 bases between the two germline ends. This CDR3 region has 12 residues. CDR3 sequence reads: CASSYGRDSYTF. The CDR3, as DNA: TGTGCCAGCAGTTACGGCAGGGATAGCTACACCTTC.

The chain employs TRBV24-1 and TRBJ2-1, with 15 bases aligning to TRBD2. The CDR3 spans 18 residues. Germline CDR1 is KGHDR and CDR2 is SFDVKD. With V trimmed by 4 bases and J by 6 bases, 9 bases remained unmatched. In DNA form, the CDR3 reads TGTGCCACCAGTGACCCGGGACTAGCGGGAGGAAGAGGCAATGAGCAGTTCTTC. Translated: CATSDPGLAGGRGNEQFF.

The chain combines TRBV6-6 with TRBJ2-7; a weak D match, TRBD1 (6 bases). Trimming removed 6 bases at V and 6 bases at J, with 12 bases between. Per germline, CDR1 MNHNY and CDR2 SVGAGI (reference sequence). CDR3 length: 12 residues. CDR3 sequence (DNA): TGTGCCAGCAGCCCTACAGGGTCCGAGCAGTACTTC. This encodes CASSPTGSEQYF.

This clone is categorized as medium-sized. The chain links TRBV28 to TRBJ2-7, with D uncertain. Trimming removed 4 bases from V and 6 bases from J, with 10 bases in between. Germline V CDR1 and CDR2: MDHEN, SYDVKM. The CDR3 totals 12 residues. The CDR3 loop is CASSWSIAEQYF. The DNA of the CDR3 is TGTGCCAGCAGTTGGTCTATCGCCGAGCAGTACTTC.

This clone was detected once. The chain employs TRBV11-1 and TRBJ1-1, with D uncertain. CDR1 SGHAT and CDR2 FQDESV come from the germline V gene (reference sequence). V was shortened by 5 bases and J by 1 base, with 14 bases between the two germline ends. This CDR3 spans 15 amino acids. Here the CDR3 reads CASSLGLRGNTEAFF. DNA for the CDR3: TGTGCCAGCAGCCTCGGTCTACGGGGGAACACTGAAGCTTTCTTT.

The chain combines TRBV27 with TRBJ2-4; 7 bases align to TRBD1. This CDR3 spans 14 amino acids. Germline loops: CDR1 MNHEY, CDR2 SMNVEV (reference sequence). V was pared by 8 bases and J by 0 bases, with 4 bases of the junction left unmatched. CDR3 protein: CASWGQLAKNIQYF. CDR3 DNA sequence: TGTGCCAGCTGGGGACAGCTAGCCAAAAACATTCAGTACTTC.

V usage is TRBV28 and J usage is TRBJ1-2, with D tentatively TRBD1 (5 bases). The CDR3 sequence is 12 residues long. Germline loops: CDR1 MDHEN, CDR2 SYDVKM. The ends were cut back, 2 bases at V and 8 bases at J, with 9 bases in the middle. This chain's CDR3 is CASSLGALGYTF. CDR3 nucleotides: TGTGCCAGCAGTTTAGGGGCTCTGGGCTACACCTTC.

This clone was recorded many times. The rearrangement joins TRBV27 to TRBJ2-7; TRBD2 might be the D (5 bases). The CDR3 loop spans 14 amino acids. The germline CDR1 and CDR2 sequences are MNHEY and SMNVEV (reference sequence). Trimming removed 0 bases from V and 5 bases from J, with 11 bases in between. CDR3 nucleotide sequence: TGTGCCAGCAGTTTATCGGTAACCGGGAACGAGCAGTACTTC. Translated, it gives CASSLSVTGNEQYF.